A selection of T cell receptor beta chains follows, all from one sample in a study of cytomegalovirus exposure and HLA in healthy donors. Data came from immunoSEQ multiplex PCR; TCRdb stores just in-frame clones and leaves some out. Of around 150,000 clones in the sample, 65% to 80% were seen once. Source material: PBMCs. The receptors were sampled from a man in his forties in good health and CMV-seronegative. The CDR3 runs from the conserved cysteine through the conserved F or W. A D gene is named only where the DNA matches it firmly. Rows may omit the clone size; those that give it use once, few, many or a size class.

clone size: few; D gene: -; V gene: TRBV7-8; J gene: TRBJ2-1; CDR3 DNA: TGTGCCAGCAGACTAGGGAGCTCCTACAATGAGCAGTTCTTC; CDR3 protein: CASRLGSSYNEQFF
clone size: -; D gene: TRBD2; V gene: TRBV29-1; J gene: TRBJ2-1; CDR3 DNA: TGCAGCGTAGCCGGGACTAGCGGGAGGGCCATGGGGAATGAGCAGTTCTTC; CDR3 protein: CSVAGTSGRAMGNEQFF
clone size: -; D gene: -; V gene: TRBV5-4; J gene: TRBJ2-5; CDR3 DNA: TGTGCCAGCCACCCGATGGGGGGAGGCGAGACCCAGTACTTC; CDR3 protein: CASHPMGGGETQYF
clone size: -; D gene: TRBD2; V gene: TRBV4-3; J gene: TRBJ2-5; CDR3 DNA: TGCGCCAGCAGCCAAGATCTTCTGTCAGTAGCGGGAGGGGAGACCCAGTACTTC; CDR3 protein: CASSQDLLSVAGGETQYF
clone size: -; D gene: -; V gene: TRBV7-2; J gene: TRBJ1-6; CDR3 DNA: TGTGCCAGCAGCAGGGGGTTACACTATAATTCACCCCTCCACTTT; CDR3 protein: CASSRGLHYNSPLHF
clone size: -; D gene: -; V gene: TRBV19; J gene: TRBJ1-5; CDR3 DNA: TGTGCCTCCAGGAAGTCCCTTCATCAGCCCCAGCATTTT; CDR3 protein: CASRKSLHQPQHF
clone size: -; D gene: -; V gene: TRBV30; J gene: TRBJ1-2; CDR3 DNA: TGTGCCTGGAGTCGAGGAGGCTGGGAGGGTGGCTACACCTTC; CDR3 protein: CAWSRGGWEGGYTF
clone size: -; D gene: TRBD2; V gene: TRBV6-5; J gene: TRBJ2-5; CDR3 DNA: TGTGCCAGCAGTTTGCGGGGAGCGGGACAAGAGACCCAGTACTTC; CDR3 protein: CASSLRGAGQETQYF
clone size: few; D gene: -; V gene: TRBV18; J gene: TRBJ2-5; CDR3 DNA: TGTGCCAGCTCAGACGGCGGAGTTGGGCAAGAGACCCAGTACTTC; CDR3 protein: CASSDGGVGQETQYF
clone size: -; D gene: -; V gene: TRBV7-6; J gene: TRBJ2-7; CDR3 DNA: TGTGCCAGCAGCTTAGGGCGGGGCGATCCCTACGAGCAGTACTTC; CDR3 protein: CASSLGRGDPYEQYF
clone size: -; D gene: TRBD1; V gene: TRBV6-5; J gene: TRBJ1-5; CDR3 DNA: TGTGCCAGCAGTTACAGGACAGGTTGGGAGCCCCAGCATTTT; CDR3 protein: CASSYRTGWEPQHF
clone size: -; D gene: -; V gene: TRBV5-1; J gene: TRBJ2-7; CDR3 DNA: TGCGCCAGCAGCGAAAGGACAGACCCCTACGAGCAGTACTTC; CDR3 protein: CASSERTDPYEQYF
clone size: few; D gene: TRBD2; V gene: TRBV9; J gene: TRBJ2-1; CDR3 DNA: TGTGCCAGCAGCGGAGGCGGGAGCAATGAGCAGTTCTTC; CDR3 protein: CASSGGGSNEQFF
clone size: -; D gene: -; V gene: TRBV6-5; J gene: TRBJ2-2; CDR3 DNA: TGTGCCAGCCGGGAGTCTGGCACCGGGGAGCTGTTTTTT; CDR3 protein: CASRESGTGELFF
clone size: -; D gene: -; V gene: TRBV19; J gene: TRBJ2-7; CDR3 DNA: TGTGCCAGTAGTATCGGGGACACCGAAGATGACGAGCAGTACTTC; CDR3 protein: CASSIGDTEDDEQYF
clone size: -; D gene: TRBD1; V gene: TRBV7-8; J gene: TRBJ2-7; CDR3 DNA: TGTGCCAGCAGCTACCGGGACAGCTACGGGAACGAGCAGTACTTC; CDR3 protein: CASSYRDSYGNEQYF
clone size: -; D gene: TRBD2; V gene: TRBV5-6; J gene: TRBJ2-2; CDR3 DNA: TGTGCCAGCAGCTTGGATGCCGGGACTAGCGCGCCCGGGGAGCTGTTTTTT; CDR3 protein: CASSLDAGTSAPGELFF
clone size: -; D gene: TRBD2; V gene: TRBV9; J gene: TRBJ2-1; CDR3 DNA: TGTGCCAGCAGCGTGGGAGGGCACAATGAGCAGTTCTTC; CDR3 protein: CASSVGGHNEQFF
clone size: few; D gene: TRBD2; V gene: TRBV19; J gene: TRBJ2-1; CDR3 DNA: TGTGCCAGTAGTCCTGGACTAGGCTATGAGCAGTTCTTC; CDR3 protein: CASSPGLGYEQFF
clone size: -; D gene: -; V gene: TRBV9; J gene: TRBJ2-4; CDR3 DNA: TGTGCCAGCAGCGTACCCGCGGACAGTGACATTCAGTACTTC; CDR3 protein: CASSVPADSDIQYF
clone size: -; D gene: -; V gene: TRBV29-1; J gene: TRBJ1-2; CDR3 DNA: TGCAGCACGGGGGGGCAGGGGTATGGCTACACCTTC; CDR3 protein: CSTGGQGYGYTF
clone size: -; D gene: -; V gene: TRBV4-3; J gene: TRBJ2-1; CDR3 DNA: TGCGCCAGCAGCCAAGAGGATCCAGGGGCCTACAATGAGCAGTTCTTC; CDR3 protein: CASSQEDPGAYNEQFF
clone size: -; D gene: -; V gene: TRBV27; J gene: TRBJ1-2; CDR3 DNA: TGTGCCAGCAGTTTACAGGGTACCGCCTACGGCTACACCTTC; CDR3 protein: CASSLQGTAYGYTF
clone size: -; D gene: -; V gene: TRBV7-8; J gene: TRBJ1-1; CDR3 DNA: TGTGCCAGCAGCGCGTCCAGGGGCTGGGGCACTGAAGCTTTCTTT; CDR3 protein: CASSASRGWGTEAFF
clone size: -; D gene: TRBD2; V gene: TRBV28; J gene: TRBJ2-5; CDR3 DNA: TGTGCCAGCAGTTTAATTCGTTCGGTGGCTAGCGGGAGGGCCGCGACCCAGTACTTC; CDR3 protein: CASSLIRSVASGRAATQYF
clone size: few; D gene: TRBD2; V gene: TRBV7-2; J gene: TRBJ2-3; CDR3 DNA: TGTGCCAGCAGCTTAGTAGCAGCGGGGGCTAGCACAGATACGCAGTATTTT; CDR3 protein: CASSLVAAGASTDTQYF
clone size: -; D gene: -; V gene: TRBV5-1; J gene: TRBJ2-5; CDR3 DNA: TGCGCCAGCAGCTTGGCAGGGGAGACCCAGTACTTC; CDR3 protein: CASSLAGETQYF
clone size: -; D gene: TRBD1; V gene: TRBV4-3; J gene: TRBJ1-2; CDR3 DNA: TGCGCCAGCAGCCTAGGTCCGGGACAGGTAAGAGGCTACACCTTC; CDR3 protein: CASSLGPGQVRGYTF
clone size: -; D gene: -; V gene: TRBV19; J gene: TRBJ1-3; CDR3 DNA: TGTGCCAGTAGTATATCGGGACTCCGAAACACCATATATTTT; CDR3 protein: CASSISGLRNTIYF
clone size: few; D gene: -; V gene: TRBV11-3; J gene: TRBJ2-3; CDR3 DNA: TGTGCCAGCAGCTTAATTGGGCGTCCTAGCACAGATACGCAGTATTTT; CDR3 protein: CASSLIGRPSTDTQYF
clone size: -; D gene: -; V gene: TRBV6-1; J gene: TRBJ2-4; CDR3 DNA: TGTGCCAGCAGTGACGGAAGAGGCAGGGCGAGCGCCAAAAACATTCAGTACTTC; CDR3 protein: CASSDGRGRASAKNIQYF
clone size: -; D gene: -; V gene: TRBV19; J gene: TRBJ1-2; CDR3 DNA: TGTGCCAGTAGTGCACAAAACTATGGCTACACCTTC; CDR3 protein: CASSAQNYGYTF
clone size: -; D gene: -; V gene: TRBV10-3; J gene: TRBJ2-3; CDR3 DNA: TGTGCCATCAATTCGCGGGATAAGCAGTATTTT; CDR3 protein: CAINSRDKQYF
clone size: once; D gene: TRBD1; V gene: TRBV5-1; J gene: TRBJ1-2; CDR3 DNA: TGCGCCAGCAGACAGGGGGGCGTCTATGGCTACACCTTC; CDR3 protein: CASRQGGVYGYTF
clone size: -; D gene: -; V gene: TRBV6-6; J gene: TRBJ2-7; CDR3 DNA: TGTGCCAGCAGTCCACACCAGCCGACAGGAACCTACGAGCAGTACTTC; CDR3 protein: CASSPHQPTGTYEQYF
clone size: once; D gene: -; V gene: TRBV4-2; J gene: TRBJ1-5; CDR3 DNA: TGTGCCAGCAGCGCCACCCGGGATGGCAATCAGCCCCAGCATTTT; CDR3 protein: CASSATRDGNQPQHF
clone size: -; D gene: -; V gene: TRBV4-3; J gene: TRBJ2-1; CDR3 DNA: TGCGCCAGCAGCCAAGATTTGCAGGGACTTCGCAATGAGCAGTTCTTC; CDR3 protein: CASSQDLQGLRNEQFF